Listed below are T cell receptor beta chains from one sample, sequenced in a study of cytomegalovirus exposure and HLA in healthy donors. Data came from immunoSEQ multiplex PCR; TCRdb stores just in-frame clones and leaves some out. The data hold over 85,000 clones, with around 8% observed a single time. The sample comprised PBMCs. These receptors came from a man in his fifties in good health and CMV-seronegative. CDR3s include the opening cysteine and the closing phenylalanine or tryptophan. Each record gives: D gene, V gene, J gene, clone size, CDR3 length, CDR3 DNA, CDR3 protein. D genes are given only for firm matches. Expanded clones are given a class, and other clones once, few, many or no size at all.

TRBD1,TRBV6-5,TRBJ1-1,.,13,TGTGCCAGCAGTGACAGGGGGCTCGCTGAAGCTTTCTTT,CASSDRGLAEAFF
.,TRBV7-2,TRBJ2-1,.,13,TGTGCCAGCAGCGCGCCGGGGGTTAATGAGCAGTTCTTC,CASSAPGVNEQFF
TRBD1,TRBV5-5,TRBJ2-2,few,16,TGTGCCAGCAGCTTGGGGGACAGGGAACTCACCGGGGAGCTGTTTTTT,CASSLGDRELTGELFF
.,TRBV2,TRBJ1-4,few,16,TGTGCCAGCTCCAGGGACGGGGGTATCGCTAATGAAAAACTGTTTTTT,CASSRDGGIANEKLFF
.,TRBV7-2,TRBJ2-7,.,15,TGTGCCAGCAGCTTAGGTGGCGGGATGACCTACGAGCAGTACTTC,CASSLGGGMTYEQYF
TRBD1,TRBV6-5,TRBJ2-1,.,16,TGTGCCAGCAGTTACCAATCCGGGACAGGGACGAATGAGCAGTTCTTC,CASSYQSGTGTNEQFF
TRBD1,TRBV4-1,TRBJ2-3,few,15,TGCGCCAGCAGCAAAGGGACAGTTCACACAGATACGCAGTATTTT,CASSKGTVHTDTQYF
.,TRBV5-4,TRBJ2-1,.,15,TGTGCCAGCAGCTTGGCCGGCGGGATCTACAATGAGCAGTTCTTC,CASSLAGGIYNEQFF
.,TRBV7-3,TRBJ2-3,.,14,TGTGCCAGCAGCTGGGGGGGGCAAACAGATACGCAGTATTTT,CASSWGGQTDTQYF
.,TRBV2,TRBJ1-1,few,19,TGTGCCAGCACCGTTGCCCTGTGGGGGGGGGCTTTCCCGAACACTGAAGCTTTCTTT,CASTVALWGGAFPNTEAFF
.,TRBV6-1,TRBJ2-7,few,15,TGTGCCAGCAGTGAAGTAGAGGGGAGGTCCTACGAGCAGTACTTC,CASSEVEGRSYEQYF
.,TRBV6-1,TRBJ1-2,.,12,TGTGCCAGCTCCCAAGGGGTCTATGGCTACACCTTC,CASSQGVYGYTF
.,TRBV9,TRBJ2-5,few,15,TGTGCCAGCAGCGTGGGGGAAAGGGGAGGAGAGACCCAGTACTTC,CASSVGERGGETQYF
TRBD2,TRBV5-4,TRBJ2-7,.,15,TGTGCCAGCAGCGCATCTAGCGGGGGCCCCTACGAGCAGTACTTC,CASSASSGGPYEQYF
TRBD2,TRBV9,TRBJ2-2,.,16,TGTGCCAGCAGCCTTTTAGCGGGGCCTAACACCGGGGAGCTGTTTTTT,CASSLLAGPNTGELFF
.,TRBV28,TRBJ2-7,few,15,TGTGCCAGCAGTTCCCGTCTGGACAGCCTCTACGAGCAGTACTTC,CASSSRLDSLYEQYF
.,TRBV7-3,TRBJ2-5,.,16,TGTGCCAGCAGCCATACTACAGGGGGGGAACGGGAGACCCAGTACTTC,CASSHTTGGERETQYF
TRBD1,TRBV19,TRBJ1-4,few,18,TGTGCCAGTAGCTTTGGGACAGGGACCATATCAACTAATGAAAAACTGTTTTTT,CASSFGTGTISTNEKLFF
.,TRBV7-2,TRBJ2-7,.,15,TGTGCCAGCAGCTTAGAGGCAGGCGTGTCCTACGAGCAGTACTTC,CASSLEAGVSYEQYF
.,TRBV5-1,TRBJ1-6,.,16,TGCGCCAGCAGCCTACCAACCGGGACTCAAGATTCACCCCTCCACTTT,CASSLPTGTQDSPLHF
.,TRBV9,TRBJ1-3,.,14,TGTGCCAGCAGCGCTCGGGGTAGCGCAAACACCATATATTTT,CASSARGSANTIYF
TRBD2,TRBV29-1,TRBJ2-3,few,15,TGCAGCGTCTCCTCCGGGACTAGCCGCACAGATACGCAGTATTTT,CSVSSGTSRTDTQYF
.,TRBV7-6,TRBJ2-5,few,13,TGTGCCAGCAGTCTCTCACATCAAGAGACCCAGTACTTC,CASSLSHQETQYF